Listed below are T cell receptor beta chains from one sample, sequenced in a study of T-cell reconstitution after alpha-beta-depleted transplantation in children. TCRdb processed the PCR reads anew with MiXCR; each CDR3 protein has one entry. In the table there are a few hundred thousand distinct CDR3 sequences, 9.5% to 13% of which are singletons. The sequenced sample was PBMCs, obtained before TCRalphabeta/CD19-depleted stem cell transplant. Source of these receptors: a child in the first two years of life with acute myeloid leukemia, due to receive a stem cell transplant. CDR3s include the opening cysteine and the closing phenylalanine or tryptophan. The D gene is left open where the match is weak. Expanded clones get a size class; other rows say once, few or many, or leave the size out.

CSARDPQGYSYEQYF,TGCAGTGCTAGAGATCCACAGGGTTATTCCTACGAGCAGTACTTC,TRBJ2-7,NA,many,TRBV20-1
CASSPQGLFSGNTIYF,TGTGCCAGCAGCCCACAGGGACTCTTCTCTGGAAACACCATATATTTT,TRBJ1-3,NA,many,TRBV7-9
CASSLSRGLGNTIYF,TGTGCCAGCAGCTTGAGCAGGGGGCTTGGAAACACCATATATTTT,TRBJ1-3,TRBD1,many,TRBV7-9
CSANNPSGANVLTF,TGCAGTGCTAATAACCCCTCTGGGGCCAACGTCCTGACTTTC,TRBJ2-6,NA,many,TRBV20-1
CSASFGTGLQGTQYF,TGCAGTGCTAGTTTTGGGACGGGACTCCAGGGGACCCAGTACTTC,TRBJ2-5,NA,few,TRBV20-1
CASSLELARGYTF,TGCGCCAGCAGCTTGGAGTTAGCGAGAGGCTACACCTTC,TRBJ1-2,NA,many,TRBV5-1
CASSPTAGGTEAFF,TGCGCCAGCAGCCCAACGGCAGGGGGGACTGAAGCTTTCTTT,TRBJ1-1,TRBD1,many,TRBV5-1
CASSPLLPGQGVEKLFF,TGTGCCAGCAGCCCCCTCCTTCCGGGACAGGGCGTTGAAAAACTGTTTTTT,TRBJ1-4,TRBD1,NA,TRBV9
CASSFGDIRSNYGYTF,TGTGCCAGCAGTTTTGGGGATATCAGGTCTAACTATGGCTACACCTTC,TRBJ1-2,NA,many,TRBV27
CASSQGQNTGELFF,TGTGCCAGCAGCCAAGGACAGAACACCGGGGAGCTGTTTTTT,TRBJ2-2,NA,many,TRBV3-1